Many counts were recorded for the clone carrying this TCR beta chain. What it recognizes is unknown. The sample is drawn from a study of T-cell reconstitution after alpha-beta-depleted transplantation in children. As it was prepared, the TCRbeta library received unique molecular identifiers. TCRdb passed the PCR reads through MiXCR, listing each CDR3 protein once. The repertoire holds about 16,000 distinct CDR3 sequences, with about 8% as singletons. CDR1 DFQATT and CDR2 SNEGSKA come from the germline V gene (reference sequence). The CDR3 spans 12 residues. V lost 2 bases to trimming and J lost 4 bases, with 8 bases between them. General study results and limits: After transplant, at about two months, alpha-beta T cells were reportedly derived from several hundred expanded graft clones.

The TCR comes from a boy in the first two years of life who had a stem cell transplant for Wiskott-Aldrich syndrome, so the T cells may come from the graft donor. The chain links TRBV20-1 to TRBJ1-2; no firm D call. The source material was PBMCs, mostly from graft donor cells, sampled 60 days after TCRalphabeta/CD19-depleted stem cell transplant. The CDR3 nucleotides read TGCAGTGCTAGATCTAACTTCTATGGCTACACCTTC. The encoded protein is CSARSNFYGYTF.